This T cell receptor beta chain was retrieved from a study of T cell responses to AZD1222 COVID-19 vaccine. CDR3 length: 17 amino acids. CDR1 ENHRY and CDR2 SYGVKD come from the germline V gene. V was clipped by 0 bases and J by 5 bases, with 19 bases between them. Assay used: immunoSEQ multiplex PCR; TCRdb lists only in-frame clones, some missing. The top ten hold roughly 0.98% of the sample, which has about 130,000 clones, approximately 90% seen once. This receptor was taken from an adult who received the AZD1222 COVID-19 vaccine. The J gene is TRBJ2-5, the V gene TRBV10-3; maybe TRBD2 (6 bases). Sample: peripheral blood, taken 28 days after the second AZD1222 dose. In nucleotides, the CDR3 is TGTGCCATCAGTGAGTCCCCCTCGGCGGGAATGTGGGAGACCCAGTACTTC. This codes for CAISESPSAGMWETQYF.